This T cell receptor (beta chain) stems from a study of T cells after yellow fever vaccination. Overall study context: For low cell numbers, libraries were made with SMART-Seq v4 Ultra Low Input. Whole-study results and caveats: At 95% to 98% for CD4 and over 80% for CD8, most primary-vaccination clones showed up again after the booster.

It was through 5'RACE template switching that TCR cDNA was made, with a universal primer site and UMIs added. TCRdb itself ran the 5' RACE reads through MiXCR, one entry per CDR3 protein. The sample gives some 560,000 distinct CDR3 sequences, around 16% of which show up once; 17% is in the top ten. Turning to this clonotype: What it binds is not known.

The sample was PBMCs, taken about 5 days after the first yellow fever vaccination. The clonotype comes from a man younger than 35 who received the YFV17D yellow fever vaccine.

The CDR3 protein is CASSTGQGYYEQYF. The CDR3 DNA reads TGTGCCAGCAGCACGGGACAGGGGTACTACGAGCAGTACTTC. The chain joins TRBV7-2 to TRBJ2-7; 10 bases line up with TRBD1. Germline V gene data show CDR1 as SGHTA and CDR2 as FQGNSA. The V and J ends lost 5 bases and 3 bases, in that order; junction bases with no gene match: 4. The CDR3 sequence is 14 residues long.